This entry concerns a single T cell receptor beta chain. This record comes from a study of OX40 agonist ivuxolimab in advanced cancers. In the study overall: Patients were treated with ivuxolimab, an agonistic anti-OX40 (CD134) antibody. Of mixed ages from about 20 to 85 and averaging about 56 years, the group was 65% to 85% male.

The CDR3 loop spans 15 amino acids. The germline V gene has CDR1 MGHRA and CDR2 YSYEKL. V was pared by 1 base and J by 0 bases, with 10 bases between. The method was immunoSEQ multiplex PCR; TCRdb's version includes in-frame clones alone and lacks a portion of them. The repertoire holds some 10,000 clones, with roughly 86% as singletons. The receptor was derived from an adult with an advanced solid tumor such as melanoma, head and neck, liver or kidney cancer. V and J are TRBV4-1 and TRBJ2-7; TRBD2 is a possible D gene (5 bases). Sequencing used CD4+ or CD8+ T cells sorted from blood, obtained in a trial of the OX40 agonist ivuxolimab. CDR3: CASSQGRAGSYEQYF. The DNA for the CDR3 is TGCGCCAGCAGCCAAGGAAGGGCGGGCTCCTACGAGCAGTACTTC.